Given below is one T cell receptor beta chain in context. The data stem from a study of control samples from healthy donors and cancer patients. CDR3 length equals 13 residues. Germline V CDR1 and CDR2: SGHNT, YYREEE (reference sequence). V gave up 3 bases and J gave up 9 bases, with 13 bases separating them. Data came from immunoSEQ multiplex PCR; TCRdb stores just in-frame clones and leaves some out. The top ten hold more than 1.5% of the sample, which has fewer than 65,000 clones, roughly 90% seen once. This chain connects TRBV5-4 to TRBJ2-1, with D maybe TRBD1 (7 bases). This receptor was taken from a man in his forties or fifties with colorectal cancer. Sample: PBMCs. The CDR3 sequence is CASSWDSGGEQFF. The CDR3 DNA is TGTGCCAGCAGCTGGGACTCAGGGGGTGAGCAGTTCTTC.